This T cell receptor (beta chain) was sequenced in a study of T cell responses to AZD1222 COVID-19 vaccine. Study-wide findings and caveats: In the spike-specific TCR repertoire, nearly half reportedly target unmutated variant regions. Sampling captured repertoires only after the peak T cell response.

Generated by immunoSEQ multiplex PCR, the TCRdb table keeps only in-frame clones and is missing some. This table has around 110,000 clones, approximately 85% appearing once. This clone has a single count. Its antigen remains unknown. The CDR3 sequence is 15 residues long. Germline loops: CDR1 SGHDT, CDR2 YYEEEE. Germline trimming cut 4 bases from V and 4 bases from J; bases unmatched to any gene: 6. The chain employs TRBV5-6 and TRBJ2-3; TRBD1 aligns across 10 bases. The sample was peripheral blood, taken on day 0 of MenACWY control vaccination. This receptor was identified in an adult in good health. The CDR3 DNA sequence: TGTGCCAGCAGCCCTGGACAGGGGGGGGCAGATACGCAGTATTTT. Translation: CASSPGQGGADTQYF. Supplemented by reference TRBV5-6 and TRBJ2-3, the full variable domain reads DAGVTQSPTHLIKTRGQQVTLRCSPKSGHDTVSWYQQALGQGPQFIFQYYEEEERQRGNFPDRFSGHQFPNYSSELNVNALLLGDSALYLCASSPGQGGADTQYFGPGTRLTVL.